This TCR beta chain was profiled in a study of metastatic and nonmetastatic thyroid tumors (dated by TCRdb to the early 2020s). Looking at the study overall: Repertoires from peripheral blood and from tumor or nodule tissue samples of malignant and benign thyroid patients were compared.

None of the patients had been given any treatment before thyroid surgery. Using T-cell receptor beta sequencing, the study looked back at clinical samples from patients collected from the early 2010s to the late 2010s. Library generation was performed with PCR. Reads for this sample came from an Illumina HiSeq 4000. High-throughput sequencing was used to profile the TCR beta-chain CDR3 region of each patient. Per the source publication's procedure: The researchers built a classifier to tell apart papillary thyroid cancer patients with distant metastasis, based on CDR3 differences among clinicopathological groups. Repertoire diversity was assessed with the Shannon index, and tumor-blood repertoire similarity with the Morisita-Horn index. TCRdb itself trimmed the public reads at Q25 with fastp, ran MiXCR and retained productive beta chains. The V and J calls and clone size are TCRdb's, not the authors'. Across this sample there are around 23,000 clones, with roughly 19% seen only once. Jointly, the top ten make up about 25% of the sample.

The cysteine opens and the phenylalanine closes a CDR3 of 14 amino acids. Here the CDR3 DNA is all that survives: 42 bases in frame from base 1. Looking up the germline V gene (reference sequence) yields CDR1 LNHDA and CDR2 SQIVND. Trimming takes 9 bases from V and 4 bases from J, and the germline ends sit 19 bases apart. General conclusions and limits of the study: TCR beta diversity was reported as significantly higher in malignant tumors than in benign nodules, in both blood and tumor samples.

This clone was observed at least ten times. There is no known antigen for this receptor. Within one base of it there is no much larger clone, and no base qualities were kept. The V and J genes are TRBV19 and TRBJ2-7; TRBD1 is possibly the D segment (6 matching bases). This sequence originates from a male donor with papillary thyroid cancer or a benign thyroid nodule (not recorded which). Some clones in this sample may be carry-over from other donors' samples. Sequenced: blood. This receptor has the CDR3 CASKDGTQSYEQYF. The DNA sequence reads TGTGCCAGCAAGGACGGGACACAATCGTACGAGCAGTACTTC.